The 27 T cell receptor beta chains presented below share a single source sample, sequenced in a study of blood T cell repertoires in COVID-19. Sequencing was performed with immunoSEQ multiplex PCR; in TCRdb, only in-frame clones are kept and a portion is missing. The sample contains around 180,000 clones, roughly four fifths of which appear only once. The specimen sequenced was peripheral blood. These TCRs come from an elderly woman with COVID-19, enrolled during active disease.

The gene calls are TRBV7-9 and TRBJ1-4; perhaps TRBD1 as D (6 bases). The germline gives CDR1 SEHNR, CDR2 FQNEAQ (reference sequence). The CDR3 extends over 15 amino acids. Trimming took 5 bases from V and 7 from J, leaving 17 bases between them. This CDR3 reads CASSASAGAFEKLFF. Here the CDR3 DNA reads TGTGCCAGCAGCGCCAGTGCAGGGGCCTTTGAAAAACTGTTTTTT. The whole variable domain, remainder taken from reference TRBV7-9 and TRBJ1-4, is DTGVSQNPRHKITKRGQNVTFRCDPISEHNRLYWYRQTLGQGPEFLTYFQNEAQLEKSRLLSDRFSAERPKGSFSTLEIQRTEQGDSAMYLCASSASAGAFEKLFFGSGTQLSVL.

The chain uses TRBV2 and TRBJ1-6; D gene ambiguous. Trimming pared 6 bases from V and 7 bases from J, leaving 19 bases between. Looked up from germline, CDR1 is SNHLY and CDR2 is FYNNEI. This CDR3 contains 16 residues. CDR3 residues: CASSVSPGSLNSPLHF. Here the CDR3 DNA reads TGTGCCAGCAGCGTAAGTCCCGGGAGTTTGAATTCACCCCTCCACTTT.

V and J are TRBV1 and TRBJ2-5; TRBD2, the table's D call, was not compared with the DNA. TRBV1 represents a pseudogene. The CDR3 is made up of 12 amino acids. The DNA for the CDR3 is TGCACCAGCAGCCTAAGCGGGGAGACCCAGTACTTC. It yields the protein CTSSLSGETQYF.

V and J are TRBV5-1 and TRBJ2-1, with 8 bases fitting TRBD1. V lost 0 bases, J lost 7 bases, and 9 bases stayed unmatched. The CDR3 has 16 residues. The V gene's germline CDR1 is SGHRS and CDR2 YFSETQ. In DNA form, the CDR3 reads TGCGCCAGCAGCTTGGGTCAGGGGGCTTTAGGGAATGAGCAGTTCTTC. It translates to CASSLGQGALGNEQFF.

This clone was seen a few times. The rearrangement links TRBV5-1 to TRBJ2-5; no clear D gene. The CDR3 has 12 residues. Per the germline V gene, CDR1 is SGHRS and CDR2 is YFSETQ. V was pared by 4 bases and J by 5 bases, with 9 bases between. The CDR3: CASSALRETQYF. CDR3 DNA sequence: TGCGCCAGCAGCGCACTACGGGAGACCCAGTACTTC.

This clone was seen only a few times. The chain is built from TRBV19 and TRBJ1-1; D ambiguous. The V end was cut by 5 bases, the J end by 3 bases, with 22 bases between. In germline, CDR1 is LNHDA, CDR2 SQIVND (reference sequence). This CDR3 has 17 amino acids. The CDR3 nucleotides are TGTGCCAGTAGTTCGATTGGCCGTGGGCAGATAGACACTGAAGCTTTCTTT. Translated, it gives CASSSIGRGQIDTEAFF.

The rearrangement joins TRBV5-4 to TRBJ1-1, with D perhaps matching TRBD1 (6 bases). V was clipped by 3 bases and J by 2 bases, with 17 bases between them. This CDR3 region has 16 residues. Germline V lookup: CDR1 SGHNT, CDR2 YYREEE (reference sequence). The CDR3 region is CASSSRGFLENTEAFF. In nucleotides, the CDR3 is TGTGCCAGCAGCTCCAGGGGTTTCCTCGAAAACACTGAAGCTTTCTTT.

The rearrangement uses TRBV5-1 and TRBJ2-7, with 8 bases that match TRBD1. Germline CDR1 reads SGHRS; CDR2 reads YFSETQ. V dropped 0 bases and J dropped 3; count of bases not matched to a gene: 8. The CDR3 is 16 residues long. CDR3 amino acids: CASSLGPDRGRYEQYF. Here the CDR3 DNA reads TGCGCCAGCAGCTTGGGCCCCGACAGGGGCCGCTACGAGCAGTACTTC.

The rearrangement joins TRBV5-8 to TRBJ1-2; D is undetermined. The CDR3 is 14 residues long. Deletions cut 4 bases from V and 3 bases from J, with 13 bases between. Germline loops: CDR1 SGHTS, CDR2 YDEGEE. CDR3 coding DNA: TGTGCCAGCAGCCGACTCCGGGATGACTATGGCTACACCTTC. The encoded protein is CASSRLRDDYGYTF.

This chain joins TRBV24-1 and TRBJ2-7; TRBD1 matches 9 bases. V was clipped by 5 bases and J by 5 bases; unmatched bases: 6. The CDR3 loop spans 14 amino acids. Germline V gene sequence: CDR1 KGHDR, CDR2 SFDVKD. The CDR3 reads CATSGRTGDNEQYF. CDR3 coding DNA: TGTGCCACCAGTGGGAGGACAGGGGACAACGAGCAGTACTTC.

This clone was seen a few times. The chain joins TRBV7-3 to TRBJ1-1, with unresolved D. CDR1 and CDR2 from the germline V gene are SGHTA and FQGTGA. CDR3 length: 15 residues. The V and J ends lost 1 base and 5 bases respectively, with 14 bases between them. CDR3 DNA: TGTGCCAGCAGCTTAAGAGGTGGTGGGAGTACTGAAGCTTTCTTT. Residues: CASSLRGGGSTEAFF.

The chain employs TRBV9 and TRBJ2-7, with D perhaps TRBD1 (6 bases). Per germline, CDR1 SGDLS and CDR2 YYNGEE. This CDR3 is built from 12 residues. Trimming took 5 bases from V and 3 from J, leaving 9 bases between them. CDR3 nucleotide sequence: TGTGCCAGCAGAAAGGACAGCTACGAGCAGTACTTC. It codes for CASRKDSYEQYF.

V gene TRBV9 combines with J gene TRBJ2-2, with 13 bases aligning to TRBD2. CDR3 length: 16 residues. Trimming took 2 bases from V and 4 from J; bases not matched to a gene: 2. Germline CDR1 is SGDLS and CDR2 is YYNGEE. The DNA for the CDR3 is TGTGCCAGCAGCGTGGGACTAGCGGGGATCACCGGGGAGCTGTTTTTT. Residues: CASSVGLAGITGELFF.

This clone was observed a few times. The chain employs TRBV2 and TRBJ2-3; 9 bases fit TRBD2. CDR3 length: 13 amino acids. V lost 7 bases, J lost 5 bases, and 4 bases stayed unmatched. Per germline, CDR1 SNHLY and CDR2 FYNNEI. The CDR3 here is CASKRGVGDTQYF. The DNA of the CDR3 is TGTGCCAGCAAGCGGGGGGTCGGAGATACGCAGTATTTT.

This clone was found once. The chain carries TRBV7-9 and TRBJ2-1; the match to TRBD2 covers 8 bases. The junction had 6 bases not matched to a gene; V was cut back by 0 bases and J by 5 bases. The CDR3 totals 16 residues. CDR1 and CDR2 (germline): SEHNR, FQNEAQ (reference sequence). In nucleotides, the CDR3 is TGTGCCAGCAGCTTAGCAGCGGGGGTGTACGACAATGAGCAGTTCTTC. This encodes CASSLAAGVYDNEQFF.

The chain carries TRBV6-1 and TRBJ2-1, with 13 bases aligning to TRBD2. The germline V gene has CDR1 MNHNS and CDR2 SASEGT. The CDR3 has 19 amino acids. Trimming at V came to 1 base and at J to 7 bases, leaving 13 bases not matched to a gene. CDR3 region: CASSEGLAGGLSSENEQFF. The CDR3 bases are TGTGCCAGCAGTGAAGGACTAGCGGGAGGTCTTTCTTCAGAGAATGAGCAGTTCTTC.

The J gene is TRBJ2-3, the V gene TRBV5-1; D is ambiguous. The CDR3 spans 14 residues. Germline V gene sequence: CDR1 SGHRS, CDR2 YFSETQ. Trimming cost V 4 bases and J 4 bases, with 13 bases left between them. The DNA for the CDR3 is TGCGCCAGCAGCCCAGGTCTCACTGCAGATACGCAGTATTTT. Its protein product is CASSPGLTADTQYF.

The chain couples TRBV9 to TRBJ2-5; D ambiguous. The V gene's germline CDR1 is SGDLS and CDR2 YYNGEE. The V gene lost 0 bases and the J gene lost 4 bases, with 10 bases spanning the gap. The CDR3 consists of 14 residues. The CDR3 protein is CASSVGSVVETQYF. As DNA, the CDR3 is TGTGCCAGCAGCGTAGGTTCGGTTGTAGAGACCCAGTACTTC. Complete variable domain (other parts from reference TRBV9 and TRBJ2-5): DSGVTQTPKHLITATGQRVTLRCSPRSGDLSVYWYQQSLDQGLQFLIQYYNGEERAKGNILERFSAQQFPDLHSELNLSSLELGDSALYFCASSVGSVVETQYFGPGTRLLVL.

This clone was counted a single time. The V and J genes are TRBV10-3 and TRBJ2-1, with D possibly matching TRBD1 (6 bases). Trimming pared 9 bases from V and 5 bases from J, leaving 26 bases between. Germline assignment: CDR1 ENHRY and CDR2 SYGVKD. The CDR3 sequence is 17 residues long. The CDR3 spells CAMSRTALSSLNNEQFF. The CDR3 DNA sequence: TGTGCCATGTCACGGACAGCCCTTAGTAGTCTTAACAATGAGCAGTTCTTC.

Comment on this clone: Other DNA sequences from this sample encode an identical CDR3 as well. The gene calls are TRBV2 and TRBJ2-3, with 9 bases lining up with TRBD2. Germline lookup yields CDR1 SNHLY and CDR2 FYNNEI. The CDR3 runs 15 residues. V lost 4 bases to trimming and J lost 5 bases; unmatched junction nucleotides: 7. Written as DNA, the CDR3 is TGTGCCAGCAGTGGGTTAGCGGGAGTCGTAGATACGCAGTATTTT. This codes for CASSGLAGVVDTQYF.

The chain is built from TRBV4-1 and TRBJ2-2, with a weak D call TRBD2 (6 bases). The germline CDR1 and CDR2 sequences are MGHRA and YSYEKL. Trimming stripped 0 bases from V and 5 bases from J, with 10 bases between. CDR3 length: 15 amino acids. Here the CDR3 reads CASSQEGRGTGELFF. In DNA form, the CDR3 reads TGCGCCAGCAGCCAAGAAGGACGGGGGACCGGGGAGCTGTTTTTT.

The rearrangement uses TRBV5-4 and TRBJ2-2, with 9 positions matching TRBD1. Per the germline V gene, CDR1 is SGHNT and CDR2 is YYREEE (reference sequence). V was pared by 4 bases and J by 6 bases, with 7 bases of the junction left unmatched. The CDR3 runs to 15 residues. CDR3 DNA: TGTGCCAGCAGCCGGGACAGGGAGGGGGCCGGGGAGCTGTTTTTT. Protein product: CASSRDREGAGELFF.

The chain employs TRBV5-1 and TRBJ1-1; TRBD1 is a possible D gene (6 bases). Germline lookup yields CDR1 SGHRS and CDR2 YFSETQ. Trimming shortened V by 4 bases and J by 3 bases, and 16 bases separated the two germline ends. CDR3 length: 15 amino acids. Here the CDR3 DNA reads TGCGCCAGCAGCGTAACAGGGCGGGGGGACACTGAAGCTTTCTTT. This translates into CASSVTGRGDTEAFF. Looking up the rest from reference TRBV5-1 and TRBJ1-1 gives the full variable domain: KAGVTQTPRYLIKTRGQQVTLSCSPISGHRSVSWYQQTPGQGLQFLFEYFSETQRNKGNFPGRFSGRQFSNSRSEMNVSTLELGDSALYLCASSVTGRGDTEAFFGQGTRLTVV.

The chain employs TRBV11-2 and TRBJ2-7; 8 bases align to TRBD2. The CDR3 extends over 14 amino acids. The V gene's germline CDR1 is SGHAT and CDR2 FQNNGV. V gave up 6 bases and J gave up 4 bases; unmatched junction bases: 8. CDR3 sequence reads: CASSGGGRTYEQYF. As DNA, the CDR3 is TGTGCCAGCAGTGGGGGCGGGAGGACGTACGAGCAGTACTTC.

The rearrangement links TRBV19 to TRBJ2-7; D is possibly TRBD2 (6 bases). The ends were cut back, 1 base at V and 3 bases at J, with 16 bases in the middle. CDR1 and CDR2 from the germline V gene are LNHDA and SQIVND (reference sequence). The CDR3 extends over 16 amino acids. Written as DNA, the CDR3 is TGTGCCAGTAGTATAGGGTCGGCGGGAAATCGCTACGAGCAGTACTTC. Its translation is CASSIGSAGNRYEQYF.

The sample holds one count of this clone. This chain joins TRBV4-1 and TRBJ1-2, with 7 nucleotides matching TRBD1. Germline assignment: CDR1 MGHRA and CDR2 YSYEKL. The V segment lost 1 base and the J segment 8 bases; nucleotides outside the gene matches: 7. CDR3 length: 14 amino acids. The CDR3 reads CASSQVLTGSGYTF. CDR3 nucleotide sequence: TGCGCCAGCAGCCAAGTCCTGACAGGGTCCGGCTACACCTTC.

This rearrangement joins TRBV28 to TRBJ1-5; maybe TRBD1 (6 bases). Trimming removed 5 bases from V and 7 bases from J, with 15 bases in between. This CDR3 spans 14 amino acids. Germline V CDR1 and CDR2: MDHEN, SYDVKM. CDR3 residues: CASSVGTWFQPQHF. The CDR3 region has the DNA TGTGCCAGCAGTGTCGGGACATGGTTCCAGCCCCAGCATTTT.